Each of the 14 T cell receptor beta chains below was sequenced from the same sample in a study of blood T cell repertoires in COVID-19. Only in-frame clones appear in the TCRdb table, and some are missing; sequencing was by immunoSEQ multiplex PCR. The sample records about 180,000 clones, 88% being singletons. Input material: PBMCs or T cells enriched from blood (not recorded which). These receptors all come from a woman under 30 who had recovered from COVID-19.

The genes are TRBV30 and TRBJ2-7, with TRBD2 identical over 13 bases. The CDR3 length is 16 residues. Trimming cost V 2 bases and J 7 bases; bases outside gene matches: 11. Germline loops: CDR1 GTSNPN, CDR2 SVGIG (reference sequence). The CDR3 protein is CAWSLGLAGATGEQYF. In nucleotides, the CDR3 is TGTGCCTGGAGTCTCGGACTAGCGGGGGCCACGGGGGAGCAGTACTTC. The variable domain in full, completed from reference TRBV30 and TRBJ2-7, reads SQTIHQWPATLVQPVGSPLSLECTVEGTSNPNLYWYRQAAGRGLQLLFYSVGIGQISSEVPQNLSASRPQDRQFILSSKKLLLSDSGFYLCAWSLGLAGATGEQYFGPGTRLTVT.

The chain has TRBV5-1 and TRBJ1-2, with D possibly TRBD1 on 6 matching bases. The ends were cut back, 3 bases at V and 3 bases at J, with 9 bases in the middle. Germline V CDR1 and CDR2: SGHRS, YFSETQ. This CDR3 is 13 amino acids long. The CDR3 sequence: CASSYNRDYGYTF. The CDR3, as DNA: TGCGCCAGCAGCTATAACAGGGACTATGGCTACACCTTC. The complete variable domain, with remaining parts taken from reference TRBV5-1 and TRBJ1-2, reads KAGVTQTPRYLIKTRGQQVTLSCSPISGHRSVSWYQQTPGQGLQFLFEYFSETQRNKGNFPGRFSGRQFSNSRSEMNVSTLELGDSALYLCASSYNRDYGYTFGSGTRLTVV.

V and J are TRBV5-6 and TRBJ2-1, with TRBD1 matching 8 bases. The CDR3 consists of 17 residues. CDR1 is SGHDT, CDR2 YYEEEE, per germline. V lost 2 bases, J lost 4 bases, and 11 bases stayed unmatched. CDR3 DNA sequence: TGTGCCAGCAGCTTAGGAGACAGGGGAAGAGAGTACAATGAGCAGTTCTTC. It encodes CASSLGDRGREYNEQFF. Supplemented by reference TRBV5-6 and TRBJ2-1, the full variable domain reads DAGVTQSPTHLIKTRGQQVTLRCSPKSGHDTVSWYQQALGQGPQFIFQYYEEEERQRGNFPDRFSGHQFPNYSSELNVNALLLGDSALYLCASSLGDRGREYNEQFFGPGTRLTVL.

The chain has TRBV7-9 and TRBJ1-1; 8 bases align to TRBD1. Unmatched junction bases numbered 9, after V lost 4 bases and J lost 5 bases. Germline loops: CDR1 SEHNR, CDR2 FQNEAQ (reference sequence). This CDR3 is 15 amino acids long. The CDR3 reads CASSWLDRDVTEAFF. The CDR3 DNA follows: TGTGCCAGCAGCTGGTTGGACAGGGACGTTACTGAAGCTTTCTTT.

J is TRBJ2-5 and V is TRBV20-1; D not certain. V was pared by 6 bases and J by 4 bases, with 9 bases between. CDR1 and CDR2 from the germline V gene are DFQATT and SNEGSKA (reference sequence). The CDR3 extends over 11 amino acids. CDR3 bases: TGCAGTGCGACAAGGTTAGAGACCCAGTACTTC. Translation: CSATRLETQYF.

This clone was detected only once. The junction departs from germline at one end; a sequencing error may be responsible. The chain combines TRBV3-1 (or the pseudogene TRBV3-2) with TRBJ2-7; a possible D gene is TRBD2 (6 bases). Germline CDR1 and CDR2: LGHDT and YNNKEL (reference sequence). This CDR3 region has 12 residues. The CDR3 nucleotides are TGTGCCAGCAGCCAAGATGTGGAGGGTCGGAACTTC. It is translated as CASSQDVEGRNF.

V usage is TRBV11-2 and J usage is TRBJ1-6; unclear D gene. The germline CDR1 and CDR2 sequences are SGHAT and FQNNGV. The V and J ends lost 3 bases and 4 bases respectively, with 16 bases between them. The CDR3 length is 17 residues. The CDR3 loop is CASSFRRLQSYNSPLHF. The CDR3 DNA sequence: TGTGCCAGCAGCTTCCGAAGACTACAGTCTTATAATTCACCCCTCCACTTT.

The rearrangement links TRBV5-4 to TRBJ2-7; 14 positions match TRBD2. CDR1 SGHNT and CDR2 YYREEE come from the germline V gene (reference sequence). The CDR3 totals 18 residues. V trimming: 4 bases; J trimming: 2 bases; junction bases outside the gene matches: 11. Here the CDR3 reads CASSPGLAGVNAPYEQYF. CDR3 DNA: TGTGCCAGCAGCCCGGGACTAGCGGGGGTAAACGCCCCCTACGAGCAGTACTTC.

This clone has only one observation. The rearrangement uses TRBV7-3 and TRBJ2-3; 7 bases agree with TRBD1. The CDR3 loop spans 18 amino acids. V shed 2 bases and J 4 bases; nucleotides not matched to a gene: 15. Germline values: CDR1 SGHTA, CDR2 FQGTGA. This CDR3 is CASSLRLSPDRAADTQYF. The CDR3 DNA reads TGTGCCAGCAGCTTACGATTGAGTCCCGACAGGGCGGCAGATACGCAGTATTTT.

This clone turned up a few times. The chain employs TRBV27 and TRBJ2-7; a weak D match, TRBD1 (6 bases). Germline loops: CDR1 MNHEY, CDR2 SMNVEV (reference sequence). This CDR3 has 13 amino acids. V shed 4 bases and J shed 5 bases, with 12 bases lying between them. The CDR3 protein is CASSSLDSHEQYF. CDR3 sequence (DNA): TGTGCCAGCAGTTCCTTGGACAGCCACGAGCAGTACTTC.

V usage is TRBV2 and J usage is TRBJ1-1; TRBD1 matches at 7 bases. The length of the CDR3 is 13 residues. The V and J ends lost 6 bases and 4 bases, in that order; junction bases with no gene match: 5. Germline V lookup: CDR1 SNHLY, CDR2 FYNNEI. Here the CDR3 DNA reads TGTGCCAGCAGACAAACAGGGGCCACTGAAGCTTTCTTT. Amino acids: CASRQTGATEAFF. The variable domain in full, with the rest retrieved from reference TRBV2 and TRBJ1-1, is EPEVTQTPSHQVTQMGQEVILRCVPISNHLYFYWYRQILGQKVEFLVSFYNNEISEKSEIFDDQFSVERPDGSNFTLKIRSTKLEDSAMYFCASRQTGATEAFFGQGTRLTVV.

As DNA, the CDR3 is TGTGCCAGCAGACAGGGAAATCAGCCCCAGCATTTT. It specifies CASRQGNQPQHF. This chain joins TRBV28 and TRBJ1-5, with D tentatively TRBD1 (6 bases). CDR1 and CDR2 (germline): MDHEN, SYDVKM. Trimming took 6 bases from V and 4 from J, leaving 7 bases between them. The CDR3 is made up of 12 amino acids. The entire variable domain, with the rest obtained from reference TRBV28 and TRBJ1-5, is as follows: DVKVTQSSRYLVKRTGEKVFLECVQDMDHENMFWYRQDPGLGLRLIYFSYDVKMKEKGDIPEGYSVSREKKERFSLILESASTNQTSMYLCASRQGNQPQHFGDGTRLSIL.

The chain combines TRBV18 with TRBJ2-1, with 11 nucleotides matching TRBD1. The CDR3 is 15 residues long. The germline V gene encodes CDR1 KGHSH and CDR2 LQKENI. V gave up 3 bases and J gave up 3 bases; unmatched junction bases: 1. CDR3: CASSPGQGDYNEQFF. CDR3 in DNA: TGTGCCAGCTCACCGGGACAGGGGGACTACAATGAGCAGTTCTTC.

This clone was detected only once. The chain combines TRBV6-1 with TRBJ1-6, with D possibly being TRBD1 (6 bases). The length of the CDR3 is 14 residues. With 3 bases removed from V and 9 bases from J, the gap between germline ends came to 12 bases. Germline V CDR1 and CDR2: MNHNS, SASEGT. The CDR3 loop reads CASSENRVSSPLHF. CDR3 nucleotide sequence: TGTGCCAGCAGTGAGAACAGGGTCAGTTCACCCCTCCACTTT.